The 10 T cell receptor beta chains given below trace back to one sample, sequenced in a study of CD8 T cells in ankylosing spondylitis. From the 5' RACE reads, TCRdb called clonotypes with MiXCR, one entry per CDR3 protein. Found here are about 160,000 distinct CDR3 sequences, approximately 48% of them singletons; the top ten hold 13% to 15%. Input material: synovial fluid, either unsorted or a sorted T cell fraction (not recorded which). These receptors were collected from a male donor with ankylosing spondylitis.

This clonotype has only a few counts. The DNA for the CDR3 is TGCGCCAGCAGCCAAGACCTTACAGGGTGGATCACTGAAGCTTTCTTT. Protein sequence: CASSQDLTGWITEAFF. The V and J genes are TRBV4-1 and TRBJ1-1, with TRBD1 as a possible D gene (6 bases). Per the germline V gene, CDR1 is MGHRA and CDR2 is YSYEKL. The CDR3 runs 16 residues. The V end lost 0 bases, the J end lost 4 bases, and 15 bases lay between the germline ends.

The chain uses TRBV9 and TRBJ2-1, with a possible D match to TRBD1 (5 bases). V lost 1 base, J lost 10 bases, and 18 bases lay in between. The CDR3 is made up of 15 amino acids. Per germline, CDR1 SGDLS and CDR2 YYNGEE. CDR3 sequence: CASSVLWGLETEQFF. Here the CDR3 DNA reads TGTGCCAGCAGCGTATTATGGGGCCTCGAAACAGAGCAGTTCTTC.

The V gene is TRBV18, the J gene TRBJ1-1, with D unclear. Germline CDR1 KGHSH, CDR2 LQKENI. The V and J ends lost 3 bases and 7 bases respectively, with 21 bases between them. This CDR3 has 16 amino acids. The CDR3 loop is CASSPGEVLRELEAFF. In DNA form, the CDR3 reads TGTGCCAGCTCACCCGGGGAGGTCTTACGGGAGCTTGAAGCTTTCTTT.

J is TRBJ2-1 and V is TRBV6-2 or TRBV6-3; 7 bases match TRBD2. The CDR3 is 14 amino acids. V trimming: 4 bases; J trimming: 7 bases; junction bases outside the gene matches: 7. CDR1 is MNHEY, CDR2 SVGEGT, per germline. CDR3 nucleotide sequence: TGTGCCAGCAGTTCCCTAGCGGTCTCGAATGAGCAGTTCTTC. As protein: CASSSLAVSNEQFF.

This clonotype was observed a few times. This rearrangement joins TRBV3-1 to TRBJ2-1, with D uncertain. Germline loops: CDR1 LGHDT, CDR2 YNNKEL (reference sequence). CDR3 size: 14 residues. V was clipped by 4 bases and J by 3 bases, with 10 bases between them. This CDR3 is CASSPSTDYNEQFF. The CDR3 DNA sequence: TGTGCCAGCAGCCCTTCGACGGACTACAATGAGCAGTTCTTC.

The chain recombines TRBV6-5 with TRBJ2-1, with TRBD2 identical over 12 bases. V lost 2 bases and J lost 4; bases outside the gene matches: 0. The CDR3 is 15 residues long. CDR1 and CDR2 (germline): MNHEY, SVGAGI. Here the CDR3 DNA reads TGTGCCAGCAGTTACGGACTAGCGGGATACAATGAGCAGTTCTTC. Residues: CASSYGLAGYNEQFF.

CDR3 DNA sequence: TGTGCCAGCAACATCGGGGGCGGAGTGGACACTGAAGCTTTCTTT. Translated: CASNIGGGVDTEAFF. The rearrangement uses TRBV3-1 and TRBJ1-1, with a weak D call TRBD1 (6 bases). The CDR3 runs to 15 residues. V was shortened by 7 bases and J by 3 bases, with 18 bases between the two germline ends. Germline V gene lookup returns CDR1 LGHDT and CDR2 YNNKEL (reference sequence).

The chain recombines TRBV6-4 with TRBJ2-1, with 11 bases matching TRBD2. The V gene end was trimmed by 3 bases and the J gene end by 10 bases; junction bases not matched to a gene: 8. This CDR3 is built from 15 residues. Germline CDR1 and CDR2: MRHNA and SNTAGT. The CDR3 spells CASSEGLADAGEQFF. CDR3 nucleotides: TGTGCCAGCAGTGAGGGACTAGCGGACGCTGGGGAGCAGTTCTTC.

The J gene is TRBJ1-5, the V gene TRBV12-3 or TRBV12-4; tentative D call: TRBD1 (6 bases). The CDR3 consists of 13 residues. V lost 6 bases and J lost 4, with 10 bases in between. CDR3 residues: CASSYRVNQPQHF. For the CDR3, the DNA is TGTGCCAGCAGCTACAGGGTTAATCAGCCCCAGCATTTT.

This chain links TRBV15 with TRBJ2-7; no clear D. CDR1 and CDR2 from the germline V gene are LNHNV and YYDKDF (reference sequence). The length of the CDR3 is 15 residues. The V gene lost 1 base and the J gene lost 3 bases, with 13 bases spanning the gap. The CDR3 region has the DNA TGTGCCACCAGCAGAGCGTGGTCTGGGTTCTACGAGCAGTACTTC. Its translation: CATSRAWSGFYEQYF.